A selection of T cell receptor beta chains follows, all from one sample in a study of breast tumors, draining lymph nodes, adjacent tissues. TCRdb re-called the multiplex PCR reads with MiXCR, one entry per CDR3 protein. The sample carries fewer than 300,000 distinct CDR3 sequences, about 30% recorded once. The sequenced sample was axillary lymph node tissue. The source is a female donor with breast cancer. Some clones in this sample may be carry-over from other donors' samples. Each CDR3 is given with its conserved first and last residue. A D gene is named only where the DNA matches it firmly. Clone size, where shown, is once, few, many, or a class for clones that have expanded.

j_gene | d_gene | abundance | v_gene | CDR3nt | CDR3aa
TRBJ2-5 | TRBD1 | NA | TRBV28 | TGTGCCGGCAGTTCCGGGACAGGGTTTTTCGGCGCCCGGGAGACCCAGTACTTC | CAGSSGTGFFGARETQYF
TRBJ2-3 | NA | NA | TRBV15 | TGCGCCACCAGCAGAGGGGCGGACGCAGATACGCAGTATTTT | CATSRGADADTQYF
TRBJ2-5 | NA | NA | TRBV29-1 | TGCAGCGTTGAGGAGAGAGACAAAGAGACCCAGTACTTC | CSVEERDKETQYF
TRBJ2-2 | TRBD1 | many | TRBV18 | TGTGCCAGCTCACGCGGACAGGTTAGCACCGGGGAGCTGTTTTTT | CASSRGQVSTGELFF
TRBJ2-1 | TRBD2 | NA | TRBV3-1 | TGTGCCAGCAGCCATTTTGGGACTAGCGGCTCCTACAATGAGCAGTTCTTC | CASSHFGTSGSYNEQFF
TRBJ1-1 | NA | NA | TRBV30 | TGTGCCTGGAAGGGGGGGCGCGAGGGGAAAGCTTTCTTT | CAWKGGREGKAFF
TRBJ1-1 | TRBD1 | NA | TRBV28 | TGTGCCAGCAGTCTAACGAACAGGGGGAGAATCACTGAAGCTTTCTTT | CASSLTNRGRITEAFF
TRBJ2-1 | TRBD2 | NA | TRBV7-8 | TGTGCCAGCAGCTTATTGGGACTAGCGGGAGGACAACAACTGGAGCAGTTCTTC | CASSLLGLAGGQQLEQFF
TRBJ1-5 | NA | many | TRBV18 | TGTGCCAGCTCACCCCATAGCAATCAGCCCCAGCATTTT | CASSPHSNQPQHF
TRBJ1-1 | NA | NA | TRBV27 | TGTGCCGCGACCGGGACGTCTGAAGCTTTCTTT | CAATGTSEAFF
TRBJ1-5 | TRBD1 | many | TRBV30 | TGTGCCTGGAGTCCGACAGGGGACCAGCCCCAGCATTTT | CAWSPTGDQPQHF
TRBJ2-3 | NA | NA | TRBV7-2 | TGTGCCAGCAGCTTATCGCCCTCCAACGAAATAGATACGCAGTATTTT | CASSLSPSNEIDTQYF
TRBJ2-1 | TRBD2 | NA | TRBV9 | TGTGCCAGCAGCCCGAAGGCGGAGACTAGCGGGAGTAAAGGAGCGAATGAGCAGTTCTTC | CASSPKAETSGSKGANEQFF
TRBJ2-7 | TRBD1 | many | TRBV5-1 | TGCGCCAGCAGCTTCGGGGACAGGGGGGACGAGCAGTACTTC | CASSFGDRGDEQYF
TRBJ2-1 | TRBD1 | many | TRBV24-1 | TGTGCCACCAGTGAGTGGACAGGGAGCGATGAGCAGTTCTTC | CATSEWTGSDEQFF
TRBJ2-3 | TRBD1 | many | TRBV5-1 | TGCGCCAGCACCCGGGACAGAAGCACAGATACGCAGTATTTT | CASTRDRSTDTQYF
TRBJ2-7 | NA | NA | TRBV7-9 | TGTGCCAGCAGCAATACAGGGTATAGCTCCTACGAGCAGTACTTC | CASSNTGYSSYEQYF
TRBJ2-3 | TRBD2 | many | TRBV3-1 | TGTGCCAGCAGCCGGGGCGGGAGCGCTCATACGCAGTATTTT | CASSRGGSAHTQYF
TRBJ1-2 | TRBD1 | many | TRBV7-9 | TGTGCCAGCAGCCCAGGGGGCGGGTATGGCTACACCTTC | CASSPGGGYGYTF
TRBJ2-1 | TRBD2 | many | TRBV20-1 | TGCAGTGCTAGAGATGAGGCGGGAGGGACCTACAATGAGCAGTTCTTC | CSARDEAGGTYNEQFF
TRBJ2-7 | TRBD2 | many | TRBV7-2 | TGTGCCAGCAGCCGCCCTGGGGGGGGGAGTTACGAGCAGTACTTC | CASSRPGGGSYEQYF